This passage covers 17 T cell receptor beta chains from one sample sequenced in a study of T cell repertoires in cytomegalovirus infection. TCRdb recomputed calls from the reads with MiXCR, one row per CDR3 protein. The data contain roughly 150,000 distinct CDR3 sequences, about a quarter of them seen just once; the ten biggest clones take up approximately 10%. The sample comprised PBMCs. The receptors here all came from a human donor in good health (CMV status not recorded). Some clones in this sample may be carry-over from other donors' samples.

The rearrangement links TRBV5-1 to TRBJ1-4, with D possibly being TRBD1 (6 bases). The CDR3 spans 14 residues. Germline V gene data show CDR1 as SGHRS and CDR2 as YFSETQ. With 1 base removed from V and 11 bases from J, the gap between germline ends came to 15 bases. For the CDR3, the DNA is TGCGCCAGCAGCTTGACAGGGAGAGAGGAGAAACTGTTTTTT. Its translation is CASSLTGREEKLFF.

This clonotype showed up just once. The gene calls are TRBV12-3 or TRBV12-4 and TRBJ2-1; a possible D gene is TRBD2 (7 bases). Trimming cost V 3 bases and J 5 bases, with 14 bases left between them. The CDR3 is made up of 15 amino acids. In DNA form, the CDR3 reads TGTGCCAGCAGTTTGAGGGGGGGCCTGGACAATGAGCAGTTCTTC. Translated, it gives CASSLRGGLDNEQFF.

The chain joins TRBV20-1 to TRBJ2-1; 12 positions match TRBD2. The V gene's germline CDR1 is DFQATT and CDR2 SNEGSKA (reference sequence). CDR3 length: 15 amino acids. The J segment lost 6 bases and the V segment lost 1 base, leaving 4 bases of the junction unmatched. The CDR3 bases are TGCAGTGCTAGAGGACTAGCGGGAGTAATCAATGAGCAGTTCTTC. Translated: CSARGLAGVINEQFF.

The genes are TRBV6-1 and TRBJ2-7, with D unresolved. Between the trimmed V and J ends, which lost 3 bases and 0 bases, there was a span of 6 bases. Germline CDR1 is MNHNS and CDR2 is SASEGT. This CDR3 spans 13 amino acids. This CDR3 reads CASSDRTSYEQYF. CDR3 nucleotides: TGTGCCAGCAGTGACCGGACCTCCTACGAGCAGTACTTC.

Only a few counts were recorded for this clonotype. The rearrangement joins TRBV7-2 to TRBJ2-1; 8 bases are a match to TRBD2. This CDR3 comprises 18 residues. Germline CDR1 and CDR2: SGHTA and FQGNSA. With V trimmed by 5 bases and J by 7 bases, 19 bases remained unmatched. CDR3: CASSLSHPSGLGRNEQFF. In DNA, the CDR3 is TGTGCCAGCAGCCTGTCTCACCCATCGGGACTAGGGAGGAATGAGCAGTTCTTC.

Ten or more counts support this clonotype. V is TRBV2 and J is TRBJ2-1; 9 bases agree with TRBD1. J was trimmed by 9 bases and V by 3 bases; bases with no gene match: 3. Germline-derived CDR1 and CDR2 are SNHLY and FYNNEI. The CDR3 is 13 amino acids. CDR3 residues: CASSEGTGIEQFF. DNA of the CDR3: TGTGCCAGCAGTGAGGGGACAGGGATTGAGCAGTTCTTC.

The sample holds many counts of this clonotype. One junction end does not reproduce the germline sequence, and a read error may be involved. V and J are TRBV19 and TRBJ2-7, with 7 positions matching TRBD2. Germline loops: CDR1 LNHDA, CDR2 SQIVND (reference sequence). The CDR3 totals 14 residues. The CDR3: CASSRSGNLRASVF. The CDR3 DNA reads as TGTGCCAGTAGTAGGAGCGGGAATCTACGGGCCTCCGTGTTC.

This chain uses TRBV20-1 with TRBJ1-2, with D unclear. Trimming took 0 bases from V and 8 from J, leaving 7 bases between them. In germline, CDR1 is DFQATT, CDR2 SNEGSKA (reference sequence). The CDR3 loop spans 11 amino acids. The CDR3 spells CSARDERGYTF. CDR3 DNA sequence: TGCAGTGCTAGAGATGAGAGGGGCTACACCTTC.

This clonotype was counted a few times. The chain links TRBV2 to TRBJ2-3; D gene uncertain. V shed 7 bases and J shed 1 base, with 6 bases lying between them. From germline, CDR1 is SNHLY and CDR2 FYNNEI. This CDR3 has 12 amino acids. CDR3 coding DNA: TGTGCCAGCAAGGGTCGCACAGATACGCAGTATTTT. It is translated as CASKGRTDTQYF.

The table lists this clonotype with many counts. This sequence joins TRBV7-2 and TRBJ2-7; 10 nucleotides align to TRBD2. CDR3 length: 15 residues. Germline V gives CDR1 SGHTA, CDR2 FQGNSA. Trimming removed 4 bases from V and 0 bases from J; junction bases left unmatched: 3. CDR3 loop: CASSSRTSGSYEQYF. CDR3 nucleotide sequence: TGTGCCAGCAGCTCACGGACTAGCGGCTCCTACGAGCAGTACTTC. The full variable domain, rest sourced from reference TRBV7-2 and TRBJ2-7, is GAGVSQSPSNKVTEKGKDVELRCDPISGHTALYWYRQSLGQGLEFLIYFQGNSAPDKSGLPSDRFSAERTGGSVSTLTIQRTQQEDSAVYLCASSSRTSGSYEQYFGPGTRLTVT.

The V and J genes are TRBV12-3 or TRBV12-4 and TRBJ2-2; D remains ambiguous. This CDR3 is 13 amino acids long. V was trimmed by 3 bases and J by 7 bases, leaving 9 bases between them. The CDR3: CASSFGFGGELFF. The CDR3 DNA sequence: TGTGCCAGCAGTTTCGGGTTTGGCGGGGAGCTGTTTTTT.

This chain connects TRBV25-1 to TRBJ1-1; D remains unclear. Deletions cut 4 bases from V and 0 bases from J, with 12 bases between. The CDR3 consists of 15 residues. Germline CDR1 is MGHDK and CDR2 is SYGVNS. For the CDR3, the DNA is TGTGCCAGCAGTGGTGTTGGGCAGTTGAACACTGAAGCTTTCTTT. Its protein product is CASSGVGQLNTEAFF.

V is TRBV6-2 or TRBV6-3 and J is TRBJ1-1; 12 bases match TRBD1. The CDR3 runs 16 residues. J gave up 3 bases and V 3 bases, and 5 bases lay outside the gene matches. Germline V CDR1 and CDR2: MNHEY, SVGEGT. The CDR3 coding sequence is TGTGCCAGCAGTTATGGGGACAGGGGGCTTTACACTGAAGCTTTCTTT. It translates to CASSYGDRGLYTEAFF.

This clonotype was seen more than once but under ten times. The genes are TRBV19 and TRBJ1-2; 7 nucleotides align to TRBD1. This CDR3 has 15 amino acids. V shed 9 bases, J shed 1 base, and the junction held 11 bases outside the gene matches. Per the germline V gene, CDR1 is LNHDA and CDR2 is SQIVND (reference sequence). For the CDR3, the DNA is TGTGCCAGCAGGGGCAGGGGGGCGCTTAACTATGGCTACACCTTC. Its translation: CASRGRGALNYGYTF.

The table lists this clonotype with a few counts. V usage is TRBV6-5 and J usage is TRBJ2-7; a weak D match, TRBD1 (6 bases). Trimming cost V 2 bases and J 3 bases, with 8 bases left between them. The germline gives CDR1 MNHEY, CDR2 SVGAGI. This CDR3 spans 13 amino acids. The chain's CDR3 is CASSYDRSYEQYF. CDR3 nucleotides: TGTGCCAGCAGTTACGACAGGAGCTACGAGCAGTACTTC.

The chain has TRBV7-3 and TRBJ2-3; 8 nucleotides match TRBD2. Germline values: CDR1 SGHTA, CDR2 FQGTGA. This CDR3 has 15 amino acids. V gave up 4 bases and J gave up 2 bases; unmatched junction bases: 5. This chain's CDR3 is CASSSTGGATDTQYF. As DNA, the CDR3 is TGTGCCAGCAGCTCTACCGGGGGGGCCACAGATACGCAGTATTTT.

In its sample, this clonotype was seen many times. The genes are TRBV7-2 and TRBJ1-5; tentatively, D is TRBD1 (6 bases). Germline V lookup: CDR1 SGHTA, CDR2 FQGNSA. The length of the CDR3 is 14 residues. V was pared by 6 bases and J by 5 bases, with 14 bases between. As DNA, the CDR3 is TGTGCCAGCAGAAAGGGGGGACGGGATCAGCCCCAGCATTTT. It translates to CASRKGGRDQPQHF.